A selection of T cell receptor beta chains follows, all from one sample in a study of T cell repertoires in breast cancer. MiXCR was run by TCRdb on the emulsion pairing reads, yielding one entry per CDR3 protein. The table records tens of thousands of distinct CDR3 sequences, 45% to 55% of them present only once. The sample consisted of CD8+ T cells. The receptors were sampled from a pool of human donors with breast cancer or a healthy control (not recorded which). Both conserved end residues are part of each CDR3. Each record gives: clone size, D gene, V gene, J gene, CDR3 protein, CDR3 DNA. D genes are given only for firm matches. Some rows have no size entry. The others give once, few or many, or a class for an expanded clone.

.	.	TRBV5-5	TRBJ1-1	CASSASKMFGTEAFF	TGTGCCAGCAGCGCGTCGAAAATGTTTGGAACTGAAGCTTTCTTT
.	TRBD2	TRBV3-1	TRBJ2-7	CASSWTSGTYEQYF	TGTGCCAGCAGCTGGACTAGCGGTACCTACGAGCAGTACTTC
once	TRBD2	TRBV20-1	TRBJ2-1	CSARNSRGGAKEQFF	TGCAGTGCTAGAAATTCTCGCGGGGGGGCCAAAGAGCAGTTCTTC
.	TRBD2	TRBV4-2	TRBJ2-3	CASSQEGLAESTDTQYF	TGTGCCAGCAGCCAAGAGGGACTAGCGGAAAGCACAGATACGCAGTATTTT
.	.	TRBV29-1	TRBJ1-1	CSVEDNETEAFF	TGCAGCGTCGAGGACAATGAGACTGAAGCTTTCTTT
.	.	TRBV19	TRBJ2-1	CASKVSSGSYNEQFF	TGTGCCAGTAAAGTTTCGAGCGGTTCCTACAATGAGCAGTTCTTC
medium-sized	TRBD1	TRBV20-1	TRBJ2-7	CSARDPGQGMYEQYF	TGCAGTGCTAGAGATCCTGGACAGGGGATGTACGAGCAGTACTTC
.	.	TRBV27	TRBJ1-2	CASSPGGGVGYGYTF	TGTGCCAGCAGTCCGGGGGGGGGCGTCGGCTATGGCTACACCTTC
few	TRBD1	TRBV7-9	TRBJ1-2	CASSPEIMGQALTF	TGTGCCAGCAGCCCTGAGATAATGGGACAGGCACTTACCTTC
few	.	TRBV27	TRBJ1-1	CASRVLGGTEAFF	TGTGCCAGCAGAGTTCTGGGTGGTACTGAAGCTTTCTTT
.	TRBD1	TRBV6-1	TRBJ2-1	CASSSGQVRHIKQFF	TGTGCCAGCAGCTCCGGACAGGTCCGACACATTAAGCAGTTCTTC
.	.	TRBV2	TRBJ1-1	CASSEAPRGVSAFF	TGTGCCAGCAGTGAAGCGCCTCGCGGGGTTTCGGCTTTCTTT
.	TRBD1	TRBV7-3	TRBJ2-5	CASSSRQGTFQYF	TGTGCCAGCAGTTCACGACAGGGGACATTCCAGTACTTC
.	.	TRBV4-2	TRBJ1-1	CASSPWPLTSTEAFF	TGTGCCAGCAGCCCCTGGCCCCTCACAAGCACTGAAGCTTTCTTT
many	TRBD2	TRBV6-2/TRBV6-3	TRBJ2-1	CASSPLASGDEQFF	TGTGCCAGCTCCCCGTTGGCTAGCGGGGATGAGCAGTTCTTC
.	TRBD2	TRBV5-1	TRBJ2-3	CASSSGLAANTDTQYF	TGCGCCAGCAGCTCGGGACTAGCGGCCAACACAGATACGCAGTATTTT
.	.	TRBV3-1	TRBJ2-5	CASSPMLRALETQYF	TGTGCCAGCAGCCCCATGCTAAGGGCATTAGAGACCCAGTACTTC
few	.	TRBV6-1	TRBJ1-4	CASSALPGAGNEKLFF	TGTGCCAGCAGCGCCCTCCCAGGGGCGGGTAATGAAAAACTGTTTTTT
.	TRBD1	TRBV28	TRBJ1-4	CASSPQGTGNEKLFF	TGTGCCAGCAGTCCTCAAGGGACAGGGAATGAAAAACTGTTTTTT
.	.	TRBV24-1	TRBJ2-3	CATSDLPQARRTDTQYF	TGTGCCACCAGTGATTTGCCCCAGGCCAGGCGCACAGATACGCAGTATTTT
.	TRBD1	TRBV7-2	TRBJ2-5	CASSLPGQGVETQYF	TGTGCCAGCAGCTTACCGGGACAGGGCGTAGAGACCCAGTACTTC
many	.	TRBV6-1	TRBJ2-5	CASSNLRGAGETQYF	TGTGCCAGCAGCAACCTAAGGGGGGCAGGAGAGACCCAGTACTTC
.	.	TRBV14	TRBJ1-3	CASSQVSRAGNTIYF	TGTGCCAGCAGCCAAGTTAGTCGTGCTGGAAACACCATATATTTT
.	.	TRBV3-1	TRBJ2-3	CASSRGRRGYTDTQYF	TGTGCCAGCAGCCGGGGTCGACGGGGGTACACAGATACGCAGTATTTT
.	TRBD2	TRBV6-4	TRBJ2-3	CAKTLRGGDTDTQYF	TGTGCCAAAACCCTCCGGGGGGGGGACACAGATACGCAGTATTTT
.	.	TRBV19	TRBJ2-1	CAGSIGLFNEQFF	TGTGCCGGTAGTATAGGTCTTTTTAATGAGCAGTTCTTC
.	.	TRBV12-3/TRBV12-4	TRBJ1-2	CASSRGGRSVGYTF	TGTGCCAGCAGCCGTGGGGGGAGAAGTGTTGGCTACACCTTC
.	.	TRBV20-1	TRBJ1-5	CSASIGRGFNQPQHF	TGCAGTGCTAGTATCGGCAGGGGATTCAATCAGCCCCAGCATTTT
.	.	TRBV18	TRBJ1-1	CASPPRGDTEAFF	TGTGCCAGCCCACCAAGAGGGGACACTGAAGCTTTCTTT
once	.	TRBV7-2	TRBJ1-5	CASSLRGGQEIYSNQPQHF	TGTGCCAGCAGCTTGAGGGGGGGGCAGGAAATTTATAGCAATCAGCCCCAGCATTTT
.	.	TRBV6-5	TRBJ2-3	CASSYRRVSTDTQYF	TGTGCCAGCAGTTACCGCAGGGTTAGCACAGATACGCAGTATTTT
.	.	TRBV3-1	TRBJ2-7	CASSPRWQGRYEQYF	TGTGCCAGCAGTCCGCGGTGGCAGGGGAGATACGAGCAGTACTTC
.	.	TRBV20-1	TRBJ1-1	CSARDDRSNTEAFF	TGCAGTGCTAGAGATGACAGATCGAACACTGAAGCTTTCTTT
.	.	TRBV7-3	TRBJ2-1	CASSSTGTEQFF	TGTGCCAGCAGTAGCACCGGGACCGAGCAGTTCTTC
once	.	TRBV18	TRBJ1-1	CASSQDSLNTEASF	TGTGCCAGCTCACAAGACAGCTTGAACACTGAAGCTTCCTTT
.	.	TRBV6-1	TRBJ1-3	CASSPRHRQADSGNTIYF	TGTGCCAGCAGTCCCCGTCATAGACAGGCGGATTCTGGAAACACCATATATTTT
.	TRBD1	TRBV6-6	TRBJ1-2	CASRRQRQGLGAGGYTF	TGTGCCAGCAGGCGTCAGAGACAGGGCTTAGGCGCTGGGGGCTACACCTTC
.	.	TRBV5-6	TRBJ2-7	CASSLLEWGAYEQYF	TGTGCCAGCAGCCTGCTTGAGTGGGGTGCCTACGAGCAGTACTTC
.	.	TRBV20-1	TRBJ2-1	CSARGSRESYNEQFF	TGCAGTGCTAGGGGCTCCCGCGAATCCTACAATGAGCAGTTCTTC